A selection of T cell receptor beta chains follows, all from one sample in a study of T cells after yellow fever vaccination. TCRdb processed the 5' RACE reads anew with MiXCR; each CDR3 protein has one entry. The sample lists 100,000 to 150,000 distinct CDR3 sequences; nearly 15% were seen once. Sequencing was performed on CD8+ T cells sorted from PBMCs, taken 5 days after the yellow fever booster vaccination. These receptors were obtained from a young man who received the YFV17D yellow fever vaccine. CDR3s include the opening cysteine and the closing phenylalanine or tryptophan. A D gene is named only where the DNA matches it firmly. Size is stated for part of the rows, as once, few or many counts, or as a class when the clone is expanded.

d_gene,j_gene,abundance,v_gene,CDR3nt,CDR3aa
TRBD1,TRBJ2-1,NA,TRBV7-9,TGTGCCAGCAGCTTCGGCAGGGGGCCGGACAATGAGCAGTTCTTC,CASSFGRGPDNEQFF
NA,TRBJ2-5,few,TRBV3-1,TGTGCCAGCAGCCAAGGATTTCCCTTCGGAGAGACCCAGTACTTC,CASSQGFPFGETQYF
TRBD2,TRBJ2-7,few,TRBV4-3,TGCGCCAGCAGTCAGGCCGGGGGGGCCGGGTACGAGCAGTACTTC,CASSQAGGAGYEQYF
TRBD2,TRBJ2-1,once,TRBV28,TGTGCCAGCAGTGGACTAGCGGGGACCTACAATGAGCAGTTCTTC,CASSGLAGTYNEQFF
NA,TRBJ2-5,NA,TRBV9,TGTGCCAGCAGCGTAGAGGGCAGGGCGAGAGAAGAGACCCAGTACTTC,CASSVEGRAREETQYF
TRBD1,TRBJ2-1,NA,TRBV6-2/TRBV6-3,TGTGCCAGCAGTTACTCGGCAGGGGGCTACAATGAGCAGTTCTTC,CASSYSAGGYNEQFF
NA,TRBJ1-1,many,TRBV28,TGTGCCAGCAGTCCCCTCGGCAAGGAAGCTTTCTTT,CASSPLGKEAFF
TRBD1,TRBJ1-5,NA,TRBV19,TGTGCCAGTAGTCCCCAGGGGGCTCAGCCCCAGCATTTT,CASSPQGAQPQHF
NA,TRBJ2-2,few,TRBV6-6,TGTGCCAGCAGGGCAGGGCCATCAGAGGACACCGGGGAGCTGTTTTTT,CASRAGPSEDTGELFF
TRBD2,TRBJ2-5,many,TRBV4-3,TGCGCCAGCAGCCAACTAGCGGGGGGGCTGGAGACCCAGTACTTC,CASSQLAGGLETQYF
NA,TRBJ2-7,NA,TRBV4-1,TGCGCCAGCAGCCAAGGAAACAGGGCCGGGTACGAGCAGTACTTC,CASSQGNRAGYEQYF